A selection of T cell receptor beta chains follows, all from one sample in a study of T cell repertoires in cytomegalovirus infection. TCRdb passed the reads through MiXCR, listing each CDR3 protein once. The sample lists under 150,000 distinct CDR3 sequences; roughly 30% were seen once. These receptors' targets are unknown. Sequencing used CD8+ T cells from cultured PBMCs, obtained from culture after CMV antigen stimulation. Source of these receptors: a human donor in good health (CMV status not recorded). Some clones in this sample may be carry-over from other donors' samples. CDR3s include the opening cysteine and the closing phenylalanine or tryptophan. Clone size, where shown, is once, few, many, or a class for clones that have expanded.

clone size,J gene,V gene,CDR3 protein
.,TRBJ2-1,TRBV4-1,CASSQGAGGGAFEQFF
once,TRBJ2-7,TRBV27,CASSLGPGIDEQYF
.,TRBJ2-7,TRBV28,CASSRKRGNLYEQYF
many,TRBJ2-1,TRBV29-1,CSVEVALLSPPFYNEQFF
.,TRBJ2-2,TRBV7-6,CASAVAGELFF
few,TRBJ2-2,TRBV28,CASSFSGELFF
.,TRBJ2-1,TRBV27,CASSLSSGDYSYNEQFF
.,TRBJ1-1,TRBV6-1,CASSEDGSSPEAFF
.,TRBJ1-1,TRBV7-6,CASSLVERSAEAFF
once,TRBJ2-7,TRBV10-3,CAISQISYEQYF
few,TRBJ2-3,TRBV12-3/TRBV12-4,CASRTGGRSTDTQYF
once,TRBJ1-5,TRBV6-6,CASSFVTGANQPQHF
.,TRBJ1-2,TRBV4-2,CASSQESTVLHGYTF
many,TRBJ2-7,TRBV7-2,CASSGYEQYF
few,TRBJ2-1,TRBV28,CASSFIRGRSYNEQFF
.,TRBJ2-1,TRBV24-1,CATSRTGVINEQFF
many,TRBJ1-1,TRBV4-1,CASSLKRDRKTEAFF
.,TRBJ1-3,TRBV6-5,CASSYSSGENGNTIYF
few,TRBJ2-7,TRBV7-9,CASSLDPQSSYEQYF
.,TRBJ2-7,TRBV4-1,CASSPGGVDEQYF
.,TRBJ2-7,TRBV4-1,CASSQDSSGSYEQYF
.,TRBJ1-1,TRBV7-6,CASSFWMSDRGHTEAFF
few,TRBJ2-7,TRBV2,CASSAIAGGSSYEQYF
.,TRBJ2-3,TRBV9,CASSAGGGFSTDTQYF
many,TRBJ2-2,TRBV12-3/TRBV12-4,CASSPSVPGELFF
.,TRBJ2-1,TRBV4-1,CASSHSERGTYNEQFF
.,TRBJ2-1,TRBV7-8,CASIKASGGAIDGEQFF
.,TRBJ1-2,TRBV12-3/TRBV12-4,CASSRTRIYGYTF
once,TRBJ1-2,TRBV12-3/TRBV12-4,CASSPAPAHGYTF
many,TRBJ2-4,TRBV6-2/TRBV6-3,CASSYSFGWQKNIQYF
.,TRBJ1-1,TRBV19,CASSIPQGSPTTEAFF
few,TRBJ2-7,TRBV5-1,CASTGTSSPYEQYF
.,TRBJ1-1,TRBV7-2,CASSSLTANTEAFF
.,TRBJ2-1,TRBV5-6,CASTPGGQGYHEQFF
.,TRBJ2-7,TRBV7-8,CASSSLPAPAYEQYF
many,TRBJ2-2,TRBV19,CASSISTGELFF
.,TRBJ2-7,TRBV7-8,CASSSRPGLPLEQYF
few,TRBJ1-6,TRBV4-1,CASSQETSSYNSPLHF
.,TRBJ1-2,TRBV12-3/TRBV12-4,CASSLAIGQLLYGYTF
few,TRBJ1-2,TRBV6-2/TRBV6-3,CASSYSIAGGFHYGYTF
.,TRBJ2-7,TRBV6-2/TRBV6-3,CASSPHPGTYEQYF
.,TRBJ2-5,TRBV6-2/TRBV6-3,CASSYAGPQETQYF
.,TRBJ1-6,TRBV3-1,CASSQERTRRGNSPLHF
medium-sized,TRBJ2-5,TRBV7-2,CASSFWETQYF
few,TRBJ1-5,TRBV6-5,CAIRVGGNQPQHF
few,TRBJ1-5,TRBV6-2/TRBV6-3,CASSWTGGGNQPQHF
few,TRBJ1-1,TRBV5-4,CASSLRGNTEAFF
many,TRBJ2-3,TRBV7-6,CASSPSGDRGGRRDTQYF
few,TRBJ1-2,TRBV4-3,CASSQDLIGAGGGYTF
.,TRBJ2-3,TRBV12-5,CASGGNPDGTALMEDTQYF
few,TRBJ2-7,TRBV6-1,CASSEYEVPSSYEQYF
few,TRBJ1-2,TRBV6-2/TRBV6-3,CASSYSTDNYGYTF
.,TRBJ1-5,TRBV6-1,CASSEITRMEPQHF
.,TRBJ1-2,TRBV20-1,CSAKTGGRLYGYTF